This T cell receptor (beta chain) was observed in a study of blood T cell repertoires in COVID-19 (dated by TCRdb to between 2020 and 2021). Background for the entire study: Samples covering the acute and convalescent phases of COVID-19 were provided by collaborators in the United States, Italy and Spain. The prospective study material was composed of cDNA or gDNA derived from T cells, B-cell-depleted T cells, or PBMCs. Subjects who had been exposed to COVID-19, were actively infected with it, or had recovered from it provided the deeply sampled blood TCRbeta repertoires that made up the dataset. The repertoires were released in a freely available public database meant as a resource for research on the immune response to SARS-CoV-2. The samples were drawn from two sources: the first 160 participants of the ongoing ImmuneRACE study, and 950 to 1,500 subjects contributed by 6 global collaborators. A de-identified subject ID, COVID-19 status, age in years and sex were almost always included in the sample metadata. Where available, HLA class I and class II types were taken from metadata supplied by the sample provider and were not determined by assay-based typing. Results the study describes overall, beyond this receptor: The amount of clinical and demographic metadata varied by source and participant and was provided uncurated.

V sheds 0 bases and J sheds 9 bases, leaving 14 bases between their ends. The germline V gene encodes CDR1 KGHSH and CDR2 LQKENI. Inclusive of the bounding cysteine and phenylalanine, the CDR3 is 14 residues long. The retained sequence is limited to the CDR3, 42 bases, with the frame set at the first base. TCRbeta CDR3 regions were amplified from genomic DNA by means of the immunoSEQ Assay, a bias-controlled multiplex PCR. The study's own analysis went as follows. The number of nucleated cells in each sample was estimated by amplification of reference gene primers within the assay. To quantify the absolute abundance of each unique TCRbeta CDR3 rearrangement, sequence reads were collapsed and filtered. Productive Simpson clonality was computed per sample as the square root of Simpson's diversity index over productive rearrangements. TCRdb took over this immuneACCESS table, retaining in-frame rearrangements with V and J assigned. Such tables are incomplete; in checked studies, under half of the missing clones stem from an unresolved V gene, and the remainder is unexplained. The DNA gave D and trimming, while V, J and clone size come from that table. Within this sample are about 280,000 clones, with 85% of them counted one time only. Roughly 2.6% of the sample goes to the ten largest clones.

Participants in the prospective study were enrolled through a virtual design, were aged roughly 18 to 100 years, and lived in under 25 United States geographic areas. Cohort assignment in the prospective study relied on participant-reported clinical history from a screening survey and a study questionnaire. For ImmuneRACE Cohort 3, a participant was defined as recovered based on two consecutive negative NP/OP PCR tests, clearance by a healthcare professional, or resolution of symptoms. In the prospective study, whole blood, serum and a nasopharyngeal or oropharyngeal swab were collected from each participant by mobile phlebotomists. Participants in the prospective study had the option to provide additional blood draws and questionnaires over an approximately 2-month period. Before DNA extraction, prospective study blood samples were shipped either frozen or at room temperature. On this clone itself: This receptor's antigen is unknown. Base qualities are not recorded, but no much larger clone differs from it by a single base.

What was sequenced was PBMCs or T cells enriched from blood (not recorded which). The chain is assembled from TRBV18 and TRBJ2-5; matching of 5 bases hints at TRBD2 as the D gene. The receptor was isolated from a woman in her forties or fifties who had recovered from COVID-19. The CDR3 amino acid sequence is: CASSPPAGRAAQYF. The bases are TGTGCCAGCTCACCACCGGCAGGACGAGCGGCCCAGTACTTC.